What follows are 17 T cell receptor beta chains derived from one specimen sequenced in a study of CD8 T cells in ankylosing spondylitis. Each CDR3 protein is one row after TCRdb ran MiXCR on the 5' RACE reads. The sample contains under 250,000 distinct CDR3 sequences, about 30% of which appear only once. Sequencing used blood, either unsorted or a sorted T cell fraction (not recorded which). The receptors stem from a male donor with ankylosing spondylitis or in good health (not recorded which).

This clonotype came up a few times. CDR3 nucleotide sequence: TGTGCCACGGCCCGGGACAGGGAAGAGACCCAGTACTTC. It codes for CATARDREETQYF. V usage is TRBV15 and J usage is TRBJ2-5; TRBD1 aligns across 9 bases. The V gene's germline CDR1 is LNHNV and CDR2 YYDKDF (reference sequence). The V gene end was trimmed by 9 bases and the J gene end by 3 bases; junction bases not matched to a gene: 5. The CDR3 spans 13 residues. Full variable domain (rest looked up from reference TRBV15 and TRBJ2-5): DAMVIQNPRYQVTQFGKPVTLSCSQTLNHNVMYWYQQKSSQAPKLLFHYYDKDFNNEADTPDNFQSRRPNTSFCFLDIRSPGLGDTAMYLCATARDREETQYFGPGTRLLVL.

A few counts support this clonotype. A junction end diverges from the germline sequence, so it may reflect a read error. The chain recombines TRBV5-1 with TRBJ1-6, with D unresolved. The CDR3 runs 13 residues. Germline values: CDR1 SGHRS, CDR2 YFSETQ. CDR3 nucleotides: TGTGCCAGCAGCTTGGCGGGGAATTCACCCCTCCACTTT. Residues: CASSLAGNSPLHF.

This chain connects TRBV5-1 to TRBJ2-7; D call uncertain. Germline CDR1 SGHRS, CDR2 YFSETQ. V lost 0 bases to trimming and J lost 2 bases, with 9 bases between them. This CDR3 contains 14 residues. CDR3 in amino acids: CASSLGSHTYEQYF. The CDR3 bases are TGCGCCAGCAGCTTGGGTAGTCATACCTACGAGCAGTACTTC.

V gene TRBV7-8 combines with J gene TRBJ2-2; D is undetermined. This CDR3 has 15 residues. V was cut by 5 bases and J by 6 bases, with 16 bases left in between. Germline values: CDR1 SGHVS, CDR2 FQNEAQ. The DNA for the CDR3 is TGTGCCAGCAGCCGACTGGGCAATAACCCCGGGGAGCTGTTTTTT. Protein sequence: CASSRLGNNPGELFF.

This clonotype appeared a few times. The gene calls are TRBV29-1 and TRBJ2-1; perhaps D is TRBD1 or TRBD2 (5 bases each). The CDR3 spans 11 residues. V shed 3 bases and J shed 9 bases, with 9 bases lying between them. Germline-derived CDR1 and CDR2 are SQVTM and ANQGSEA. The CDR3 protein is CSVDVRGEQFF. The DNA for the CDR3 is TGCAGCGTTGATGTGAGGGGTGAGCAGTTCTTC.

This chain links TRBV9 with TRBJ2-7; 8 bases match TRBD2. The ends lost 0 bases at V and 0 bases at J; junction bases unmatched: 2. CDR3 length: 15 residues. Germline V gives CDR1 SGDLS, CDR2 YYNGEE. The CDR3 here is CASSVEAGDSYEQYF. The CDR3 DNA follows: TGTGCCAGCAGCGTAGAAGCGGGGGACTCCTACGAGCAGTACTTC.

Comment on this clonotype: An end of the junction differs from the germline gene, which may be a read error. This chain uses TRBV20-1 with TRBJ1-5; tentatively, D is TRBD1 (6 bases). Germline values: CDR1 DFQATT, CDR2 SNEGSKA (reference sequence). The CDR3 totals 13 residues. The CDR3 coding sequence is TGCAGTGCTAGCAGGGGCAGTAATCAGCCCCATCATTTT. Protein product: CSASRGSNQPHHF.

This clonotype came up a few times. The chain links TRBV20-1 to TRBJ2-3; D gene uncertain. This CDR3 has 13 amino acids. Germline values: CDR1 DFQATT, CDR2 SNEGSKA (reference sequence). V lost 3 bases to trimming and J lost 4 bases, with 11 bases between them. DNA for the CDR3: TGCAGTGCTAGTCTCCCGGGTGCAGATACGCAGTATTTT. It specifies CSASLPGADTQYF.

The chain has TRBV20-1 and TRBJ1-2, with D perhaps matching TRBD1 (5 bases). The CDR3 extends over 14 amino acids. V dropped 3 bases and J dropped 1 base, with 12 bases sitting between them. In germline, CDR1 is DFQATT, CDR2 SNEGSKA (reference sequence). CDR3 DNA: TGCAGTGCTAGTCAAGGGGCCCTTAACTATGGCTACACCTTC. Amino acid sequence: CSASQGALNYGYTF.

This clonotype has only a few counts. This sequence joins TRBV27 and TRBJ1-6; the D is unclear. Between the trimmed V and J ends, which lost 5 bases and 9 bases, there was a span of 11 bases. In germline, CDR1 is MNHEY, CDR2 SMNVEV (reference sequence). The CDR3 extends over 13 amino acids. In nucleotides, the CDR3 is TGTGCCAGCAGTAGTAGGACGCGTTCACCCCTCCACTTT. Residues: CASSSRTRSPLHF.

V is TRBV20-1 and J is TRBJ2-7; D might be TRBD2 (5 bases). Trimming stripped 0 bases from V and 1 base from J, with 13 bases between. The germline V gene has CDR1 DFQATT and CDR2 SNEGSKA (reference sequence). The length of the CDR3 is 15 residues. The chain's CDR3 is CSARDRGNLSYEQYF. CDR3 nucleotide sequence: TGCAGTGCTAGAGATAGAGGGAATCTTTCCTACGAGCAGTACTTC.

V usage is TRBV21-1 and J usage is TRBJ1-1. TRBV21-1 is termed a pseudogene. This CDR3 region has 14 residues. The CDR3 region has the DNA TGTGCCAGCAGCACCAGTGGCCCGAACACTGAAGCTTTCTTT. This sequence encodes CASSTSGPNTEAFF.

This clonotype turned up a few times. CDR3 loop: CASSLRDRGEQYF. The CDR3 nucleotides are TGTGCCAGCAGCTTACGGGACAGGGGCGAGCAGTACTTC. This chain uses TRBV7-9 with TRBJ2-7, with 10 bases matching TRBD1. CDR3 length: 13 amino acids. The germline V gene encodes CDR1 SEHNR and CDR2 FQNEAQ (reference sequence). The V segment lost 2 bases and the J segment 6 bases; nucleotides outside the gene matches: 1.

For the CDR3, the DNA is TGCGCCAGCAGGGGGGCAGGGGGCAACACCTACGAGCAGTACTTC. It specifies CASRGAGGNTYEQYF. This chain connects TRBV5-1 to TRBJ2-7; 8 nucleotides line up with TRBD1. After removal of 5 bases from V and 2 bases from J, the junction contained 9 bases not matched to a gene. The V gene's germline CDR1 is SGHRS and CDR2 YFSETQ. CDR3 length: 15 residues.

The rearrangement uses TRBV20-1 and TRBJ2-1; 13 positions agree with TRBD2. This CDR3 contains 13 residues. CDR1 and CDR2 (germline): DFQATT, SNEGSKA (reference sequence). J lost 7 bases, V lost 5 bases, and 2 bases had no gene match. CDR3 in DNA: TGCAGTGCTCGGGGACTAGCGGGGAATGAGCAGTTCTTC. Protein sequence: CSARGLAGNEQFF.

The V gene is TRBV3-1, the J gene TRBJ2-5; 7 bases match TRBD2. Trimming removed 1 base from V and 5 bases from J; junction bases left unmatched: 7. The germline gives CDR1 LGHDT, CDR2 YNNKEL (reference sequence). The length of the CDR3 is 15 residues. CDR3 amino acids: CASSQGVAGVETQYF. CDR3 nucleotide sequence: TGTGCCAGCAGCCAAGGGGTAGCGGGCGTGGAGACCCAGTACTTC.

V usage is TRBV12-3 or TRBV12-4 and J usage is TRBJ2-7; D not certain. Trimming pared 4 bases from V and 0 bases from J, leaving 7 bases between. The CDR3 runs to 13 residues. The CDR3 protein is CASSSGNSYEQYF. The CDR3 nucleotides are TGTGCCAGCAGTTCCGGCAACTCCTACGAGCAGTACTTC.